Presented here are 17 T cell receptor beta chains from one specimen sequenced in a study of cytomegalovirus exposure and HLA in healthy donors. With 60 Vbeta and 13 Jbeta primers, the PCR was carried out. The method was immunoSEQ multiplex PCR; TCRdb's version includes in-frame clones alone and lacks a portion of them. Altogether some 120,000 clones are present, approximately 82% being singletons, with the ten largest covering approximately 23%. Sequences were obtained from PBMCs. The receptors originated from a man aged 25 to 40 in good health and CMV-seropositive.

The CDR3 loop reads CASSGNRDRGEGYTF. The CDR3 nucleotides read TGTGCCAGCAGCGGGAACCGGGACAGGGGCGAGGGCTACACCTTC. This rearrangement joins TRBV7-9 to TRBJ1-2; 10 bases are shared with TRBD1. Germline V gene sequence: CDR1 SEHNR, CDR2 FQNEAQ (reference sequence). V lost 5 bases and J lost 8; bases outside the gene matches: 11. CDR3 size: 15 residues.

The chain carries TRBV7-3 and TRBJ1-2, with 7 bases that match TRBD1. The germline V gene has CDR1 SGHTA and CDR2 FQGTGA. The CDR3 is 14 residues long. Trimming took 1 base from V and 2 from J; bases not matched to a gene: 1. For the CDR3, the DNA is TGTGCCAGCAGCTTAAAGGGACAGAACTATGGCTACACCTTC. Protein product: CASSLKGQNYGYTF.

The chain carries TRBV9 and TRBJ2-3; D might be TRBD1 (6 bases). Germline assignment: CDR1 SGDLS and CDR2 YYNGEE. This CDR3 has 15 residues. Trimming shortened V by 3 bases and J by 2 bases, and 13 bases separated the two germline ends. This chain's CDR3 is CASSATGGYTDTQYF. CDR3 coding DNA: TGTGCCAGCAGCGCGACAGGAGGATACACAGATACGCAGTATTTT.

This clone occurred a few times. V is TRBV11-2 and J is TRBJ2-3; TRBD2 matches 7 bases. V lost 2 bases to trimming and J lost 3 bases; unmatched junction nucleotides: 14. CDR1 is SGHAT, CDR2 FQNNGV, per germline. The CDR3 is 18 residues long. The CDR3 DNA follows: TGTGCCAGCAGCTTAAGTAGAGATCGGACTAGTGGGACAGATACGCAGTATTTT. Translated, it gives CASSLSRDRTSGTDTQYF.

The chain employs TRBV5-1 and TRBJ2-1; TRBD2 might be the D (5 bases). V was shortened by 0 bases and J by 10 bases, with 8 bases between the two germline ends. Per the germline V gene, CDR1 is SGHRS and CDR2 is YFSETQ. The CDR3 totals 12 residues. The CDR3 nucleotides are TGCGCCAGCAGCTTGGCCGGGATGGAGCAGTTCTTC. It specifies CASSLAGMEQFF.

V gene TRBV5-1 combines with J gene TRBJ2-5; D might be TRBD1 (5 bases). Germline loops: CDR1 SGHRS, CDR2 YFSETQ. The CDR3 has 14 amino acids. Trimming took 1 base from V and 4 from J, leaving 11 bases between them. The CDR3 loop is CASSLQGPPETQYF. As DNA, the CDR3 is TGCGCCAGCAGCTTGCAGGGTCCGCCAGAGACCCAGTACTTC.

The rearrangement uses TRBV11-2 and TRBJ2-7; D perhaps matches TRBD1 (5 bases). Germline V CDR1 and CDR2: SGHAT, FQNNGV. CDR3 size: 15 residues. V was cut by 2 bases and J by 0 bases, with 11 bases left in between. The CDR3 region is CASSLSRASSYEQYV. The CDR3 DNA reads TGTGCCAGCAGCTTAAGCAGGGCGAGCTCCTACGAGCAGTACGTC.

The CDR3 is CASSFSRGRVYEQYF. DNA for the CDR3: TGCGCCAGCAGCTTTTCCAGGGGCCGGGTCTACGAGCAGTACTTC. This chain joins TRBV5-1 and TRBJ2-7; possible D gene TRBD1, 6 bases. V lost 2 bases to trimming and J lost 3 bases, with 15 bases between them. Germline CDR1 is SGHRS and CDR2 is YFSETQ. The CDR3 spans 15 residues.

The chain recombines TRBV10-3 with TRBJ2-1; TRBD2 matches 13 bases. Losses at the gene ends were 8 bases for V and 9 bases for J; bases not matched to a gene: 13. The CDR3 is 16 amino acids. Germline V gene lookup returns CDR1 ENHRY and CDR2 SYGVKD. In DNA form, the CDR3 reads TGTGCCATCGGGACAGGGACTAGCGGGGCGACCGGTGAGCAGTTCTTC. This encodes CAIGTGTSGATGEQFF.

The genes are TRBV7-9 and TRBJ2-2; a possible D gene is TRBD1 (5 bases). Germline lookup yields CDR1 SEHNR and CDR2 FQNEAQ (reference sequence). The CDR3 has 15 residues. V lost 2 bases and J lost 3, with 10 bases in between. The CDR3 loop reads CASSLKGAYTGELFF. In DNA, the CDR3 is TGTGCCAGCAGCTTAAAAGGGGCTTACACCGGGGAGCTGTTTTTT.

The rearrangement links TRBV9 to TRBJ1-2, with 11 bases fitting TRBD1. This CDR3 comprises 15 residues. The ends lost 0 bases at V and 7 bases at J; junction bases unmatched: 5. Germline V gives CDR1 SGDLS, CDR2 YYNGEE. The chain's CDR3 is CASSVAGTGGVGYTF. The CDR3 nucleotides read TGTGCCAGCAGCGTAGCCGGGACAGGGGGAGTTGGCTACACCTTC.

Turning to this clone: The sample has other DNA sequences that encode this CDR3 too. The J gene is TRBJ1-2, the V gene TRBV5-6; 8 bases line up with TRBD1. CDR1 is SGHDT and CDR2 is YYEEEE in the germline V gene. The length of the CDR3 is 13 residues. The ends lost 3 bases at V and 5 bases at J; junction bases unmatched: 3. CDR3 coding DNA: TGTGCCAGCAGCTCGCAGGGGGCTTATGGCTACACCTTC. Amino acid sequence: CASSSQGAYGYTF. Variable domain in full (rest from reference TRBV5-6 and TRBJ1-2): DAGVTQSPTHLIKTRGQQVTLRCSPKSGHDTVSWYQQALGQGPQFIFQYYEEEERQRGNFPDRFSGHQFPNYSSELNVNALLLGDSALYLCASSSQGAYGYTFGSGTRLTVV.

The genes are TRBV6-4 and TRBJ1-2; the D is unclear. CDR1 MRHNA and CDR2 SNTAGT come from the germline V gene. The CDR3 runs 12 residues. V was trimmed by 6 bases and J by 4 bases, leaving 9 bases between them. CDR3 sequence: CASSPNSYGYTF. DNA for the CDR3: TGTGCCAGCAGCCCTAACAGCTATGGCTACACCTTC.

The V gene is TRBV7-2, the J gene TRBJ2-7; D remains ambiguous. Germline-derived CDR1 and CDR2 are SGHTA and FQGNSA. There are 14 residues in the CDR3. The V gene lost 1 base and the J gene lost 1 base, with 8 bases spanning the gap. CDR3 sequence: CASSLGGGSYEQYF. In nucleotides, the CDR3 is TGTGCCAGCAGCTTAGGAGGCGGATCCTACGAGCAGTACTTC.

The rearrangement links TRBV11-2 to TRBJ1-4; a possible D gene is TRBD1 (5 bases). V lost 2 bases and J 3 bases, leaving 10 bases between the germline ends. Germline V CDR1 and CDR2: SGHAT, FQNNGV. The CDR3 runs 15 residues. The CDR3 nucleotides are TGTGCCAGCAGCTTACTTACAGGACCTAATGAAAAACTGTTTTTT. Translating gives CASSLLTGPNEKLFF.

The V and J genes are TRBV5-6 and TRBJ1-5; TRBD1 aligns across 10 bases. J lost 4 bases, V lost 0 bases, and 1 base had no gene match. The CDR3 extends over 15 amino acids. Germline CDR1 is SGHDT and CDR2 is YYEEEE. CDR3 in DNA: TGTGCCAGCAGCTTGGGGGGACAGGGGAATCAGCCCCAGCATTTT. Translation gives CASSLGGQGNQPQHF. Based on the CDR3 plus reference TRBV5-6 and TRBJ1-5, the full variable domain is DAGVTQSPTHLIKTRGQQVTLRCSPKSGHDTVSWYQQALGQGPQFIFQYYEEEERQRGNFPDRFSGHQFPNYSSELNVNALLLGDSALYLCASSLGGQGNQPQHFGDGTRLSIL.

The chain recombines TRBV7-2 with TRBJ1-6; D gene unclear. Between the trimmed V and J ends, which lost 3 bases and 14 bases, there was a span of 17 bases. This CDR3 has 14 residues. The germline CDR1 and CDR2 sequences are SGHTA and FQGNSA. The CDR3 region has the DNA TGTGCCAGCAGCTTGGCAGGACCCTACGGGGCCCTCCACTTT. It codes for CASSLAGPYGALHF.